One TCR beta chain is described in this entry. As yet, its antigen is unknown. This CDR3 region has 16 residues. In germline, CDR1 is ENHRY, CDR2 SYGVKD. The V and J ends lost 3 bases and 3 bases respectively, with 18 bases between them. The data were taken from a study of T cells in Graves' hyperthyroidism and ophthalmopathy. Study-wide findings and caveats: The model's output predicted ophthalmopathy at a median of 6.5 months prior to onset. A 13 V-J signature model discriminated ophthalmopathy versus stable hyperthyroidism. Most thyroid clonotypes expanded above 0.001 were also detected in blood.

TCR beta CDR3 sequences were amplified from RNA transcripts. Initially, a first-round RT-PCR of the TCR CDR3 employed the HTBI primer set. Via MiXCR, TCRdb re-called the multiplex PCR reads, giving one row per CDR3 protein. The sample holds roughly 500,000 distinct CDR3 sequences; approximately 48% are singletons and the top ten take around 44%. Pregnant or lactating patients were excluded, as were those with uncontrolled infection or other autoimmune disease. The chain recombines TRBV10-3 with TRBJ2-7; D perhaps matches TRBD2 (5 bases). Sequences were obtained from peripheral blood or thyroid tissue (not recorded which). The receptor was derived from an adult woman with Graves' disease, either hyperthyroidism or ophthalmopathy (not recorded which). The CDR3 sequence is CAISDFGRDALYEQYF. The CDR3, as DNA: TGTGCCATCAGTGATTTCGGCCGGGATGCACTCTACGAGCAGTACTTC.